What follows are 9 T cell receptor beta chains derived from one specimen sequenced in a study of T cell responses to AZD1222 COVID-19 vaccine. Here immunoSEQ multiplex PCR was the method, and the copy in TCRdb shows in-frame clones only, minus some. The sample yields some 130,000 clones, 75% to 95% seen once. Sequencing used peripheral blood, obtained on day 0 of AZD1222 vaccination. The receptor source for this set is an adult in good health.

The CDR3 region is CASSFASSSHTDTQYF. CDR3 DNA sequence: TGTGCCAGCAGCTTCGCCTCTAGTTCCCACACAGATACGCAGTATTTT. V and J are TRBV7-3 and TRBJ2-3; D not certain. CDR1 is SGHTA and CDR2 is FQGTGA in the germline V gene. The germline V and J ends were trimmed by 3 bases and 2 bases, with 15 bases remaining between them. The CDR3 is 16 residues long. Complete variable domain (other parts from reference TRBV7-3 and TRBJ2-3): GAGVSQTPSNKVTEKGKYVELRCDPISGHTALYWYRQSLGQGPEFLIYFQGTGAADDSGLPNDRFFAVRPEGSVSTLKIQRTERGDSAVYLCASSFASSSHTDTQYFGPGTRLTVL.

This rearrangement joins TRBV2 to TRBJ1-5, with 11 bases fitting TRBD1. V was pared by 2 bases and J by 2 bases, with 8 bases of the junction left unmatched. Germline loops: CDR1 SNHLY, CDR2 FYNNEI. The CDR3 is 18 residues long. The CDR3 DNA is TGTGCCAGCAGTGAACGGACAGGGGGCGCTTTGGGCAATCAGCCCCAGCATTTT. Amino acids: CASSERTGGALGNQPQHF. The variable domain in full, with the rest retrieved from reference TRBV2 and TRBJ1-5, is EPEVTQTPSHQVTQMGQEVILRCVPISNHLYFYWYRQILGQKVEFLVSFYNNEISEKSEIFDDQFSVERPDGSNFTLKIRSTKLEDSAMYFCASSERTGGALGNQPQHFGDGTRLSIL.

V gene TRBV19 combines with J gene TRBJ1-4, with D possibly being TRBD1 (6 bases). Germline V gives CDR1 LNHDA, CDR2 SQIVND (reference sequence). This CDR3 is built from 15 residues. Trimming stripped 5 bases from V and 8 bases from J, with 18 bases between. In DNA form, the CDR3 reads TGTGCCAGTAGTCCTACAGGGCATCTAAAAGAAAAACTGTTTTTT. This sequence encodes CASSPTGHLKEKLFF.

This chain joins TRBV30 and TRBJ2-1; D call uncertain. With 8 bases removed from V and 0 bases from J, the gap between germline ends came to 11 bases. Germline-derived CDR1 and CDR2 are GTSNPN and SVGIG (reference sequence). This CDR3 region has 13 residues. CDR3 protein: CAGTKSSYNEQFF. CDR3 nucleotide sequence: TGTGCCGGAACTAAAAGCTCCTACAATGAGCAGTTCTTC.

The J gene is TRBJ1-2, the V gene TRBV6-6, with D tentatively TRBD1 (6 bases). Trimming shortened V by 1 base and J by 5 bases, and 14 bases separated the two germline ends. The CDR3 is 15 residues long. CDR1 is MNHNY, CDR2 SVGAGI, per germline (reference sequence). This chain's CDR3 is CASSYYGQRVYGYTF. CDR3 sequence (DNA): TGTGCCAGCAGTTACTATGGACAGAGAGTTTATGGCTACACCTTC.

The chain links TRBV6-5 to TRBJ1-6; D gene unclear. The germline V gene has CDR1 MNHEY and CDR2 SVGAGI. The V and J ends lost 10 bases and 6 bases respectively, with 13 bases between them. The CDR3 consists of 13 residues. DNA of the CDR3: TGTGCCACCAAAGACATGGGTAATTCACCCCTCCACTTT. As protein: CATKDMGNSPLHF.

The chain has TRBV7-8 and TRBJ1-1; no reliable D call. The germline CDR1 and CDR2 sequences are SGHVS and FQNEAQ. The V and J ends lost 2 bases and 4 bases respectively, with 8 bases between them. This CDR3 spans 13 amino acids. CDR3 amino acids: CASSLRLFTEAFF. The CDR3, as DNA: TGTGCCAGCAGCTTAAGACTATTCACTGAAGCTTTCTTT. The complete variable domain, with remaining parts taken from reference TRBV7-8 and TRBJ1-1, reads GAGVSQSPRYKVAKRGQDVALRCDPISGHVSLFWYQQALGQGPEFLTYFQNEAQLDKSGLPSDRFFAERPEGSVSTLKIQRTQQEDSAVYLCASSLRLFTEAFFGQGTRLTVV.

This rearrangement joins TRBV7-9 to TRBJ1-1, with D unresolved. The CDR3 extends over 13 amino acids. In germline, CDR1 is SEHNR, CDR2 FQNEAQ (reference sequence). Trimming removed 5 bases from V and 11 bases from J, with 18 bases in between. Here the CDR3 reads CASSPHPERLAFF. CDR3 bases: TGTGCCAGCAGCCCGCACCCGGAGAGGTTGGCTTTCTTT. Based on the CDR3 plus reference TRBV7-9 and TRBJ1-1, the full variable domain is DTGVSQNPRHKITKRGQNVTFRCDPISEHNRLYWYRQTLGQGPEFLTYFQNEAQLEKSRLLSDRFSAERPKGSFSTLEIQRTEQGDSAMYLCASSPHPERLAFFGQGTRLTVV.

This chain connects TRBV6-5 to TRBJ1-4; D is undetermined. Looked up from germline, CDR1 is MNHEY and CDR2 is SVGAGI. Trimming took off 10 bases at V and 14 bases at J, with 17 bases between the two ends. This CDR3 contains 11 residues. CDR3 coding DNA: TGTGCCACCCTCCGTTCGGCGGGGCTGTTTTTT. It is translated as CATLRSAGLFF.